This TCR beta chain was captured by sequencing in a study of blood T cell repertoires in COVID-19. About the study: Both acute and convalescent COVID-19 samples were obtained from the United States, Italy and Spain. Sources were T cells, B-cell-depleted T cells, or PBMCs; the material itself was cDNA or gDNA.

Repertoires were generated with immunoSEQ multiplex PCR, while TCRdb's copy carries only in-frame clones and drops some. In the table there are 120,000 to 150,000 clones, around 82% of which are singletons. CDR3 size: 14 residues. The germline V gene has CDR1 LNHDA and CDR2 SQIVND (reference sequence). V was pared by 8 bases and J by 0 bases, with 11 bases between. Material for sequencing was peripheral blood. The gene calls are TRBV19 and TRBJ2-4; D remains unclear. The TCR originated in a woman in her forties or fifties with acute or convalescent COVID-19. In DNA form, the CDR3 reads TGTGCCAGTGGTGGCCGCCTAGCCAAAAACATTCAGTACTTC. This translates into CASGGRLAKNIQYF.